This T cell receptor (beta chain) was documented in a study of CD8+ T cells in alopecia areata (dated by TCRdb to the late 2010s). Background for the entire study: The treated patients took part in an open-label pilot trial in which moderate-to-severe alopecia areata was treated with oral tofacitinib at 5 to 10 mg twice daily. TCRbeta CDR3 regions were amplified by immunoSEQ multiplex PCR using 35 Vbeta forward and 13 Jbeta reverse primers. The RNA source kit depended on sample type: the PAXgene miRNA kit for fixed scalp, the miRNeasy kit for PBMCs, and the RNeasy kit for mouse skin. On the human side, TCRbeta sequencing was run on scalp tissue and on sorted CD4+ and CD8+ peripheral blood T cells from healthy controls and from alopecia areata patients with either patchy or totalis/universalis disease. Clonality in the scalp was compared among normal scalp (n=4), patchy alopecia areata scalp (n=8), and alopecia totalis/universalis scalp (n=8). Patients stayed on tofacitinib for 6 to 18 months and then had 6 months of follow-up off drug so that delayed response and recurrence could be assessed. Biopsies were taken from tofacitinib-treated patients at baseline and at 4 and 24 weeks of treatment, and a later scalp biopsy was taken in several of the tofacitinib-treated patients. To study T cell clonal expansion in alopecia areata, the researchers applied high-throughput TCRbeta sequencing to both the C3H/HeJ mouse model and human patients.

Beyond this particular receptor, the publication reports: Unlike mouse skin, where gammadelta T cells dominate, normal human skin contains resident alphabeta T cells that get sequenced too, which complicates analysis of the scalp TCR repertoire. Higher clonality and more expanded CD8+ clones were observed in lesional scalp than in normal scalp, particularly in alopecia totalis/universalis, a finding suggestive of antigenic drive. Shared TCR sequences between patients were less evident than in mice, which may be partly attributable to HLA diversity in the patient population.

The CDR3 runs 13 residues from the cysteine to the phenylalanine. The entry retains the CDR3 DNA only, 39 bases that are in frame from base 1. V is pruned by 6 bases and J by 4 bases, leaving 8 bases of the junction without a gene match. Per the germline V gene, SQVTM is the CDR1 and ANQGSEA is the CDR2. Turning to this clone: Its antigen has not been determined. Within one base of it there is no much larger clone, and no base qualities were kept.

The time point label here, explained by the study, means: baseline before oral tofacitinib. Peripheral blood and lesional scalp punch biopsies were obtained from patients with alopecia areata. PBMCs were isolated by density centrifugation and stained for CD3, CD4 and CD8, and CD4+ and CD8+ T cells were sorted on a FACSAria. Receptors were amplified or captured by the immunoSEQ multiplex PCR assay. For TCR sequencing, RNA was extracted from every sample and reverse transcribed into cDNA to serve as template. SuperScript III was used to make first-strand cDNA, primed with a 2:1 mix of oligo-dT and random hexamers. Amplification bias was assessed with a synthetic immune receptor repertoire, and residual bias was removed computationally. From the authors' description of their analysis: Raw reads were preprocessed to remove errors, and CDR3 was defined according to IMGT conventions as the region from the conserved cysteine to phenylalanine. Clonality was calculated as 1 minus Shannon entropy normalized by log2 of the number of productive unique TCRs. Scalp TCRbeta sequences were cross-referenced with sorted blood CD4 and CD8 repertoires so that the CD4 or CD8 identity of scalp clones could be inferred. Entries here come from immuneACCESS through TCRdb and include only in-frame sequences with V and J called. Some clones fail to appear in such tables; in the studies checked, an unresolved V gene covers under half of the shortfall, and the cause of the remainder is unknown. From that table come the V and J calls and clone size; the DNA was used to work out D and trimming. In this sample the table shows around 200,000 clones, 63% of which occur a single time. The ten largest clonotypes hold around 1.8% of the sample.

This sequence originates from a human donor with alopecia areata. The specimen comprised CD4+ T cells sorted from blood, sampled at week 0. In this chain, TRBV29-1 is recombined with TRBJ1-2, and 7 bases in between align with TRBD1. CDR3 loop: CSVTTGPSYGYTF. The bases are TGCAGCGTAACGACAGGGCCCTCCTATGGCTACACCTTC.